The clone carrying this TCR beta chain came up a few times. This sample was taken from a study of T cell responses to AZD1222 COVID-19 vaccine. Per germline, CDR1 SQVTM and CDR2 ANQGSEA. There are 13 residues in the CDR3. V was clipped by 4 bases and J by 3 bases; unmatched bases: 5. Produced via immunoSEQ multiplex PCR; TCRdb's table is partial and in-frame only. This sample has about 64,000 clones, with 80% found just once. V and J are TRBV29-1 and TRBJ2-7, with 8 bases identical to TRBD2. The sample was peripheral blood, taken 28 days after the second AZD1222 dose. The clonotype originates from an adult who received the AZD1222 COVID-19 vaccine. This chain's CDR3 is CSVGRGAIYEQYF. CDR3 DNA: TGCAGCGTTGGGCGGGGGGCGATCTACGAGCAGTACTTC.